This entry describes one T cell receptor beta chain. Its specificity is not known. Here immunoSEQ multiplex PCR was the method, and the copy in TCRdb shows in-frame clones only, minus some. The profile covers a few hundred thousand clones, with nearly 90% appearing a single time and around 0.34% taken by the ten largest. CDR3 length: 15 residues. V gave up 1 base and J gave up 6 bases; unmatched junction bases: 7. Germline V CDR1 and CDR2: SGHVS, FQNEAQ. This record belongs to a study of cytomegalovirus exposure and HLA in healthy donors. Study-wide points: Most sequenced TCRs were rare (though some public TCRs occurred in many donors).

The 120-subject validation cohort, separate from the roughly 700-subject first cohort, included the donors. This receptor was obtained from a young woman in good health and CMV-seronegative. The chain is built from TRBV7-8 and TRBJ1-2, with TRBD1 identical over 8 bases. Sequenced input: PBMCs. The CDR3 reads CASSLVVGQGHGYTF. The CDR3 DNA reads TGTGCCAGCAGCTTAGTGGTAGGACAGGGTCATGGCTACACCTTC.